These 29 T cell receptor beta chains share one sample of origin, sequenced in a study of STAT3 mutations in large granular lymphocyte leukemia. Study outcomes and limitations: Every T-cell large granular lymphocyte leukemia patient had at least one immunodominant TCR beta clonotype.

These receptors lack a known antigen. Some clones are missing from TCRdb's copy, which holds only in-frame ones; the method was immunoSEQ multiplex PCR. The sample has about 15,000 clones, roughly 91% seen once. Sequencing was done on a sample of peripheral blood mononuclear cells. Source of these receptors: a woman aged 50 to 65 with T-cell large granular lymphocyte leukemia. Some clones in this sample may be carry-over from other donors' samples.

This clone has just a few counts. The J gene is TRBJ1-1, the V gene TRBV30; the D is unclear. The CDR3 totals 10 residues. The V end lost 8 bases, the J end lost 8 bases, and 12 bases lay between the germline ends. Germline V lookup: CDR1 GTSNPN, CDR2 SVGIG (reference sequence). CDR3 sequence (DNA): TGTGCCGGAAACCACCAGGAAGCTTTCTTT. Protein sequence: CAGNHQEAFF.

V is TRBV5-1 and J is TRBJ1-2, with 7 bases identical to TRBD1. The CDR3 covers 13 residues. V lost 1 base and J lost 4; bases outside the gene matches: 1. Germline CDR1 SGHRS, CDR2 YFSETQ. CDR3 region: CASSLRTGYGYTF. The CDR3 region has the DNA TGCGCCAGCAGCTTGAGGACAGGCTATGGCTACACCTTC.

CDR3 in DNA: TGTGCCAGCAGCTTAGCAGGGGAGCATACGCAGTATTTT. It translates to CASSLAGEHTQYF. The rearrangement joins TRBV7-9 to TRBJ2-3; D tentatively reads TRBD1 or TRBD2 (5 bases each). Germline values: CDR1 SEHNR, CDR2 FQNEAQ (reference sequence). The CDR3 is made up of 13 amino acids. Between the trimmed V and J ends, which lost 0 bases and 7 bases, there was a span of 8 bases. Variable domain in full (rest from reference TRBV7-9 and TRBJ2-3): DTGVSQNPRHKITKRGQNVTFRCDPISEHNRLYWYRQTLGQGPEFLTYFQNEAQLEKSRLLSDRFSAERPKGSFSTLEIQRTEQGDSAMYLCASSLAGEHTQYFGPGTRLTVL.

V gene TRBV6-6 combines with J gene TRBJ1-4; D ambiguous. Germline CDR1 is MNHNY and CDR2 is SVGAGI (reference sequence). This CDR3 has 14 amino acids. The V gene lost 6 bases and the J gene lost 0 bases, with 8 bases spanning the gap. The CDR3 loop reads CASSVGSTNEKLFF. The DNA of the CDR3 is TGTGCCAGCAGCGTAGGTTCAACTAATGAAAAACTGTTTTTT.

The rearrangement uses TRBV4-1 and TRBJ2-7, with TRBD2 matching 7 bases. The CDR3 spans 13 residues. Trimming at V came to 4 bases and at J to 9 bases, leaving 9 bases not matched to a gene. Germline V gene data show CDR1 as MGHRA and CDR2 as YSYEKL. The CDR3 sequence: CASSLEPGLPQYF. The CDR3 nucleotides are TGCGCCAGCAGCCTCGAGCCGGGACTACCGCAGTACTTC.

The chain couples TRBV11-2 to TRBJ2-1; D is uncertain. This CDR3 contains 11 residues. Germline CDR1 and CDR2: SGHAT and FQNNGV. The V end lost 5 bases, the J end lost 7 bases, and 6 bases lay between the germline ends. Written as DNA, the CDR3 is TGTGCCAGCAGCCTAGGAAATGAGCAGTTCTTC. It yields the protein CASSLGNEQFF.

V usage is TRBV10-2 and J usage is TRBJ2-5, with D unresolved. The CDR3 contains 14 residues. CDR1 and CDR2 (germline): WSHSY, SAAADI. Trimming shortened V by 3 bases and J by 4 bases, and 12 bases separated the two germline ends. CDR3: CASSESRMPETQYF. CDR3 nucleotide sequence: TGCGCCAGCAGTGAATCGCGCATGCCAGAGACCCAGTACTTC.

This clone was recorded once. J is TRBJ2-7 and V is TRBV7-8; D possibly matches TRBD1 or TRBD2 (5 bases each). Germline CDR1 reads SGHVS; CDR2 reads FQNEAQ. Deletions cut 4 bases from V and 9 bases from J, with 16 bases between. The CDR3 length is 13 residues. The CDR3 sequence is CASSWDLPEAQYF. The CDR3 nucleotides read TGTGCCAGCAGCTGGGACCTACCAGAGGCGCAGTACTTC.

The J gene is TRBJ2-7, the V gene TRBV14, with D perhaps TRBD2 (6 bases). The CDR3 has 14 residues. CDR1 is SGHDN, CDR2 FVKESK, per germline. V shed 1 base and J shed 3 bases, with 10 bases lying between them. The CDR3: CASSQGDWLYEQYF. In DNA form, the CDR3 reads TGTGCCAGCAGCCAAGGGGACTGGCTCTACGAGCAGTACTTC.

The rearrangement links TRBV13 to TRBJ1-1; TRBD1 matches at 12 bases. Per germline, CDR1 PRHDT and CDR2 FYEKMQ (reference sequence). J was trimmed by 10 bases and V by 4 bases; bases with no gene match: 10. The CDR3 totals 15 residues. CDR3 nucleotides: TGTGCCAGCAGCTCCGGGACAGGGGGCTCGGGAGGAGCTTTCTTT. This translates into CASSSGTGGSGGAFF.

J is TRBJ2-5 and V is TRBV18; no firm D call. Per the germline V gene, CDR1 is KGHSH and CDR2 is LQKENI. The CDR3 contains 14 residues. Trimming left V 0 bases short and J 5 bases short, with 10 bases between. CDR3 sequence reads: CASSPPESGETQYF. DNA of the CDR3: TGTGCCAGCTCACCACCGGAAAGTGGGGAGACCCAGTACTTC.

In its sample, this clone was seen once. This chain links TRBV18 with TRBJ2-6; tentative D call: TRBD1 (5 bases). CDR3 length equals 18 residues. The V gene lost 2 bases and the J gene lost 2 bases, with 16 bases spanning the gap. Germline V gene data show CDR1 as KGHSH and CDR2 as LQKENI. CDR3 amino acids: CASSPEQVASPGANVLTF. CDR3 DNA sequence: TGTGCCAGCTCACCAGAACAGGTCGCATCCCCTGGGGCCAACGTCCTGACTTTC. Full variable domain (missing parts from reference TRBV18 and TRBJ2-6): NAGVMQNPRHLVRRRGQEARLRCSPMKGHSHVYWYRQLPEEGLKFMVYLQKENIIDESGMPKERFSAEFPKEGPSILRIQQVVRGDSAAYFCASSPEQVASPGANVLTFGAGSRLTVL.

The CDR3 protein is CASSLFGTIDEQYF. CDR3 nucleotide sequence: TGCGCCAGCAGCCTTTTCGGGACAATAGACGAGCAGTACTTC. V and J are TRBV5-1 and TRBJ2-7, with D possibly being TRBD1 (6 bases). V was shortened by 4 bases and J by 5 bases, with 16 bases between the two germline ends. Germline V gives CDR1 SGHRS, CDR2 YFSETQ. The CDR3 consists of 14 residues.

V usage is TRBV5-1 and J usage is TRBJ2-3; 7 nucleotides agree with TRBD2. Germline V gives CDR1 SGHRS, CDR2 YFSETQ. V dropped 2 bases and J dropped 0; count of bases not matched to a gene: 6. CDR3 length equals 16 residues. The CDR3 DNA reads TGCGCCAGCAGCTTCCAACTAGCGCTTAGCACAGATACGCAGTATTTT. This translates into CASSFQLALSTDTQYF.

This chain joins TRBV28 and TRBJ2-7; D is undetermined. Germline V gene sequence: CDR1 MDHEN, CDR2 SYDVKM. The CDR3 loop spans 16 amino acids. With 3 bases removed from V and 0 bases from J, the gap between germline ends came to 15 bases. CDR3 DNA sequence: TGTGCCAGCAGTTTTCCGTCGGGCCGAACCTCCTACGAGCAGTACTTC. It translates to CASSFPSGRTSYEQYF.

This clone was seen more than once but under ten times. This chain joins TRBV5-1 and TRBJ2-5; D is possibly TRBD1 or TRBD2 (5 bases each). V lost 4 bases and J lost 5, with 12 bases in between. Per the germline V gene, CDR1 is SGHRS and CDR2 is YFSETQ. This CDR3 region has 13 residues. CDR3 sequence: CASSRGLQETQYF. Here the CDR3 DNA reads TGCGCCAGCAGCCGGGGCCTTCAGGAGACCCAGTACTTC.

The chain joins TRBV30 to TRBJ1-3, with 11 bases that match TRBD1. The CDR3 extends over 16 amino acids. J gave up 2 bases and V 2 bases, and 5 bases lay outside the gene matches. In germline, CDR1 is GTSNPN, CDR2 SVGIG (reference sequence). This CDR3 is CAWSRDRGTPGNTIYF. The DNA of the CDR3 is TGTGCCTGGAGTCGGGACAGGGGGACCCCTGGAAACACCATATATTTT.

This sequence joins TRBV18 and TRBJ1-1; possibly TRBD1 for D (5 bases). V gave up 6 bases and J gave up 5 bases, with 13 bases separating them. The CDR3 sequence is 13 residues long. The germline gives CDR1 KGHSH, CDR2 LQKENI. The CDR3 coding sequence is TGTGCCAGCTCTCCGACCGGACAAACTGAAGCTTTCTTT. Translating gives CASSPTGQTEAFF. The complete variable domain, with remaining parts taken from reference TRBV18 and TRBJ1-1, reads NAGVMQNPRHLVRRRGQEARLRCSPMKGHSHVYWYRQLPEEGLKFMVYLQKENIIDESGMPKERFSAEFPKEGPSILRIQQVVRGDSAAYFCASSPTGQTEAFFGQGTRLTVV.

The V call is TRBV29-1, the J call TRBJ1-1; TRBD1 might be the D (6 bases). The length of the CDR3 is 16 residues. Trimming removed 5 bases from V and 0 bases from J, with 19 bases in between. In germline, CDR1 is SQVTM, CDR2 ANQGSEA. In nucleotides, the CDR3 is TGCAGCGTTCAGGAATTGGCAGGGGAGATGAACACTGAAGCTTTCTTT. Its protein is CSVQELAGEMNTEAFF.

The chain carries TRBV4-3 and TRBJ2-5; D perhaps matches TRBD2 (6 bases). Germline V gene lookup returns CDR1 LGHNA and CDR2 YSLEER. CDR3 length: 14 residues. V was cut by 1 base and J by 5 bases, with 11 bases left in between. The CDR3 region is CASSQGVGSETQYF. CDR3 in DNA: TGCGCCAGCAGCCAAGGGGTCGGGAGCGAGACCCAGTACTTC.

The J gene is TRBJ2-2, the V gene TRBV6-4; TRBD1 or TRBD2 may be the D gene (5 bases each). This CDR3 contains 14 residues. The V gene lost 3 bases and the J gene lost 6 bases, with 11 bases spanning the gap. CDR1 and CDR2 (germline): MRHNA, SNTAGT. The CDR3 protein is CASSEGTGSGELFF. Written as DNA, the CDR3 is TGTGCCAGCAGTGAGGGGACGGGGTCCGGGGAGCTGTTTTTT.

V gene TRBV28 combines with J gene TRBJ2-7, with D tentatively TRBD2 (5 bases). The CDR3 contains 16 residues. Germline V lookup: CDR1 MDHEN, CDR2 SYDVKM. V was cut by 3 bases and J by 4 bases, with 19 bases left in between. The CDR3 DNA follows: TGTGCCAGCAGTTTTCGGGCCTACCTTACTAGATACGAGCAGTACTTC. Protein product: CASSFRAYLTRYEQYF. Combining the CDR3 with reference TRBV28 and TRBJ2-7 gives the whole variable domain DVKVTQSSRYLVKRTGEKVFLECVQDMDHENMFWYRQDPGLGLRLIYFSYDVKMKEKGDIPEGYSVSREKKERFSLILESASTNQTSMYLCASSFRAYLTRYEQYFGPGTRLTVT.

The V and J genes are TRBV27 and TRBJ1-1, with D uncertain. This CDR3 comprises 14 residues. CDR1 MNHEY and CDR2 SMNVEV come from the germline V gene (reference sequence). The ends were cut back, 6 bases at V and 2 bases at J, with 13 bases in the middle. The CDR3 sequence is CASSTGWSNTEAFF. The CDR3 DNA reads as TGTGCCAGCAGCACCGGGTGGAGTAACACTGAAGCTTTCTTT.

The chain joins TRBV7-9 to TRBJ1-2; D is possibly TRBD1 (6 bases). The CDR3 runs to 13 residues. The V gene's germline CDR1 is SEHNR and CDR2 FQNEAQ (reference sequence). Trimming shortened V by 5 bases and J by 4 bases, and 11 bases separated the two germline ends. CDR3 DNA: TGTGCCAGCAGCCCGGGGGGGCCCTATGGCTACACCTTC. It translates to CASSPGGPYGYTF.

The chain carries TRBV7-3 and TRBJ2-1, with D tentatively TRBD2 (5 bases). This CDR3 region has 15 residues. V shed 2 bases and J shed 4 bases, with 12 bases lying between them. The germline V gene encodes CDR1 SGHTA and CDR2 FQGTGA. The CDR3 sequence is CASSLSTWTYNEQFF. The CDR3 DNA follows: TGTGCCAGCAGCTTATCTACATGGACTTACAATGAGCAGTTCTTC.

The J gene is TRBJ1-4, the V gene TRBV9, with D possibly being TRBD1 (5 bases). This CDR3 region has 14 residues. Trimming shortened V by 1 base and J by 7 bases, and 11 bases separated the two germline ends. Germline CDR1 reads SGDLS; CDR2 reads YYNGEE. The CDR3, as DNA: TGTGCCAGCAGCGTATCTGACAGTCTTGAAAAACTGTTTTTT. It specifies CASSVSDSLEKLFF.

The chain has TRBV7-2 and TRBJ2-7; maybe TRBD1 (5 bases). This CDR3 has 13 amino acids. Germline values: CDR1 SGHTA, CDR2 FQGNSA. V lost 5 bases to trimming and J lost 9 bases, with 17 bases between them. CDR3 DNA: TGTGCCAGCAGCATGTCGCCAGGGAAAAGGCAGTACTTC. Translation: CASSMSPGKRQYF.

The rearrangement uses TRBV7-4 and TRBJ2-1; D gene uncertain. Germline V gene sequence: CDR1 SGHVT, CDR2 SQSDAQ. The CDR3 spans 15 residues. V gave up 0 bases and J gave up 0 bases, with 6 bases separating them. The DNA for the CDR3 is TGTGCCAGCAGCTTAGCTAGTATCTCCTACAATGAGCAGTTCTTC. This encodes CASSLASISYNEQFF.

V is TRBV5-4 and J is TRBJ2-5, with TRBD1 identical over 8 bases. V lost 4 bases to trimming and J lost 5 bases; unmatched junction nucleotides: 16. Looked up from germline, CDR1 is SGHNT and CDR2 is YYREEE (reference sequence). There are 17 residues in the CDR3. The CDR3 reads CASSGVTRDRRRETQYF. DNA of the CDR3: TGTGCCAGCAGCGGAGTAACGCGGGACAGGAGGAGGGAGACCCAGTACTTC.